A few counts support the clone carrying this T cell receptor beta chain. Its antigen is not identified. Each CDR3 protein is one row after TCRdb ran MiXCR on the 5' RACE reads. The sample has 45,000 to 75,000 distinct CDR3 sequences, about 12% seen once. The data stem from a study of early T cells in non-severe SARS-CoV-2 infection. Study findings and constraints: The matching step, a VDJdb search, favored anti-spike CD8 responses and missed private and CD4 specificities.

Sequences were obtained from whole blood. The receptor comes from an adult who was a healthcare worker with PCR-confirmed SARS-CoV-2 infection or an uninfected control (not recorded which).

CDR3 bases: TGTGCCAGCAGTTACTCGGACATCCGTGACATTCAGTACTTC. It codes for CASSYSDIRDIQYF. This chain uses TRBV6-6 with TRBJ2-4, with D possibly being TRBD1 (5 bases). Between the trimmed V and J ends, which lost 0 bases and 8 bases, there was a span of 11 bases. CDR3 size: 14 residues. The germline gives CDR1 MNHNY, CDR2 SVGAGI (reference sequence).